This TCR beta chain was sequenced for a study of T cell repertoires in cytomegalovirus infection (dated by TCRdb to between 2019 and 2020). For context, the study as a whole: Peptide stimulations targeted recently identified HLA-C-restricted CMV epitopes, whose presentation resists viral immunomodulation, together with well-studied HLA-B-restricted epitopes. The HLA type of each donor mattered for the analysis, because public TCR beta signatures pointed to carriage of CMV infection along with the matching HLA type. Study-level results and caveats: Carriers of CMV infection plus the relevant HLA type were discriminated by the cumulative frequency of public TCR beta family members in the study cohort and in an independent roughly 350-donor cohort. The ex vivo response was dominated by HLA-C-restricted CMV-specific TCR beta clonotypes, and the single most frequent clonotype in two of eight donors was supplied by these HLA-C-restricted clonotypes.

The treatment or condition label here, explained by the study, means: in vitro stimulation with specific CMV peptide epitopes to enrich CMV-specific T cells. Remarks on this clonotype: It has no known antigen specificity. Base qualities are missing; no much larger clone stands one base away.

These reads were obtained on an Illumina HiSeq 1500. TCRdb passed the public sequencing reads through fastp at Q25 and MiXCR, retaining productive beta sequences. Rows are unified per CDR3 protein, each entry keeping the most common DNA and genes. The table for this sample lists 830,000 or so distinct CDR3 sequences; roughly 33% of them were counted only once. In total, the top ten clones hold roughly an eighth of the sample. The receptor was derived from a human donor in good health (CMV status not recorded). Some clones in this sample may be carry-over from other donors' samples. Source: cultured CD8+ T cells from PBMCs, taken from culture after CMV antigen stimulation.

The CDR3 protein is CASSHRGEAFF. The nucleotide sequence is given as TGTGCCAGCTCCCACAGGGGGGAAGCTTTCTTT. In this chain, TRBV18 is recombined with TRBJ1-1, and 8 junction bases match TRBD1. The germline V gene gives CDR1 as KGHSH and CDR2 as LQKENI. The CDR3 starts with the cysteine, ends with the phenylalanine, and has 11 residues. Just CDR3 DNA is preserved here, 33 bases in frame from base 1. V lost 6 bases and J lost 8 bases, and the count of bases not matched to a germline gene is 2.